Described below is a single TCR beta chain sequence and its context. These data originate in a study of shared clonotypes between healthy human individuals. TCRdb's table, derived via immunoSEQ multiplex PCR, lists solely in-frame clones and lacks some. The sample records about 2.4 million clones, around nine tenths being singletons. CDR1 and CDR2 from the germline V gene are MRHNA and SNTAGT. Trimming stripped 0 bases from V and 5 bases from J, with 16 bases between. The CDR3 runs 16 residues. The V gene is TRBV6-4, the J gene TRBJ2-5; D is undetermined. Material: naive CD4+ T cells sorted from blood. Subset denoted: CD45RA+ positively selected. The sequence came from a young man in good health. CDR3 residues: CASSDSMVGFRETQYF. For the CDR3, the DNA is TGTGCCAGCAGTGACTCGATGGTCGGTTTCCGGGAGACCCAGTACTTC.